This T cell receptor (beta chain) stems from a study of CD8 T cells in ankylosing spondylitis. Quantitative barcoded 5'-RACE was used to prepare TCR beta libraries. Via MiXCR, TCRdb re-called the 5' RACE reads, giving one row per CDR3 protein. The sample has around 490,000 distinct CDR3 sequences, 5.3% seen once. The table lists this clonotype with many counts. Its antigen is unknown. General study findings and limits: As reported, disease-linked clones showed significant enrichment in matched ankylosing spondylitis synovial fluid. The disease-linked clones had a CD8+ phenotype and low blood frequencies. Eight highly homologous variants made up a TCR beta motif, and this motif appeared characteristic of ankylosing spondylitis blood. Earlier studies detected some motif variants in reactive arthritis synovial fluid and blood.

J lost 5 bases, V lost 5 bases, and 7 bases had no gene match. CDR3 length equals 14 residues. CDR1 DFQATT and CDR2 SNEGSKA come from the germline V gene (reference sequence). Sequenced material: blood, either unsorted or a sorted T cell fraction (not recorded which). The chain recombines TRBV20-1 with TRBJ2-5, with TRBD2 matching over 11 bases. The sequence derives from a male donor with ankylosing spondylitis. This chain's CDR3 is CSAASGRSGETQYF. CDR3 nucleotides: TGCAGTGCTGCTAGCGGGAGGTCAGGGGAGACCCAGTACTTC.